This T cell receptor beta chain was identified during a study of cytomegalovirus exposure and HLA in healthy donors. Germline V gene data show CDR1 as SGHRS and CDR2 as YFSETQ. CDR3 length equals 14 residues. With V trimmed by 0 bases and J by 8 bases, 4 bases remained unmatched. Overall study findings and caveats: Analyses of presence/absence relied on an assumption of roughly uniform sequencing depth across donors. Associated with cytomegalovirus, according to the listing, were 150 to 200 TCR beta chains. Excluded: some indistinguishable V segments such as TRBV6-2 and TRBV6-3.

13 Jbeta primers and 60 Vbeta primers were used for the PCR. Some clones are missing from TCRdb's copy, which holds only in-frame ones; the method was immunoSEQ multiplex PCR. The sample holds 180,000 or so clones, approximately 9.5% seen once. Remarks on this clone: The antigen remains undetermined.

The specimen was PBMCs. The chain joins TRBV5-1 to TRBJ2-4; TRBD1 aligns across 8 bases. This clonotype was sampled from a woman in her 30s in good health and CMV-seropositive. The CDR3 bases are TGCGCCAGCAGCTTGGGACAGGGGCTCGACATTCAGTACTTC. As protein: CASSLGQGLDIQYF.